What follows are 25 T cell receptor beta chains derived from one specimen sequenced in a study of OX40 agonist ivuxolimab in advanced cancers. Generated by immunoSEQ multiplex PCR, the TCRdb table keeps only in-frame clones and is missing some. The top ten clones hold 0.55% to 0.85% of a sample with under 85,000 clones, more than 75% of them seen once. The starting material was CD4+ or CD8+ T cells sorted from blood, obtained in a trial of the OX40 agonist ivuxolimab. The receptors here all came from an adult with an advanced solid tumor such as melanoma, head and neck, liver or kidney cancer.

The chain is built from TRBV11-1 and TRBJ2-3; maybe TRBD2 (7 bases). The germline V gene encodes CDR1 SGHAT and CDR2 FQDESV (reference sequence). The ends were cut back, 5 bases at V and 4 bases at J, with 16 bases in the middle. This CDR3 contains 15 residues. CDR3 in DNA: TGTGCCAGCAGCACCCGGGGGGCGGGGGCAGATACGCAGTATTTT. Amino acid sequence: CASSTRGAGADTQYF.

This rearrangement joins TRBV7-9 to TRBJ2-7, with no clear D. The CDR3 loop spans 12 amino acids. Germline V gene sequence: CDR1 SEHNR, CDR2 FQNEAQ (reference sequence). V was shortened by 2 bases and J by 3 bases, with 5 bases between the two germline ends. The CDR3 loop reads CASSLLDYEQYF. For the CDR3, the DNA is TGTGCCAGCAGCTTATTGGACTACGAGCAGTACTTC.

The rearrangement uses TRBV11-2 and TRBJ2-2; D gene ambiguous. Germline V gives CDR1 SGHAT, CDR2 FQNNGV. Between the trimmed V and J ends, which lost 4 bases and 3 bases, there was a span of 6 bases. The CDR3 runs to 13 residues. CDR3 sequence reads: CASSSQYTGELFF. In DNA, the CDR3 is TGTGCCAGCAGCTCGCAATACACCGGGGAGCTGTTTTTT. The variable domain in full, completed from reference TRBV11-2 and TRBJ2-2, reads EAGVAQSPRYKIIEKRQSVAFWCNPISGHATLYWYQQILGQGPKLLIQFQNNGVVDDSQLPKDRFSAERLKGVDSTLKIQPAKLEDSAVYLCASSSQYTGELFFGEGSRLTVL.

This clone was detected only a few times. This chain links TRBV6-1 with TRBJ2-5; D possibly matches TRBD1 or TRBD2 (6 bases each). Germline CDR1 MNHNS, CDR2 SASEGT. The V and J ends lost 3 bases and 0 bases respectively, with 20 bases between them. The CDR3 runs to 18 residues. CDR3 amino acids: CASSENLIGGWYQETQYF. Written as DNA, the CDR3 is TGTGCCAGCAGTGAGAACCTCATAGGGGGGTGGTACCAAGAGACCCAGTACTTC.

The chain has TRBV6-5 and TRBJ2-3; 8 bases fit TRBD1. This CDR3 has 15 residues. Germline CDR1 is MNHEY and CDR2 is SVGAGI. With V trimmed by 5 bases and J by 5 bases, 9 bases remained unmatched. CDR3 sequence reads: CASSTRTGTGDTQYF. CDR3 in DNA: TGTGCCAGCAGTACTCGGACAGGGACCGGAGATACGCAGTATTTT.

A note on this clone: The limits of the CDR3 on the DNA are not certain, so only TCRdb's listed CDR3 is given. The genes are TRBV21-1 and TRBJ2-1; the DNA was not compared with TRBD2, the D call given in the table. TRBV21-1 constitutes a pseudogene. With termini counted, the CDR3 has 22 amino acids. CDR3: CASSTSPKLAGGPNYSYNEQFF.

The CDR3 nucleotides are TGTGCCAGCAGCCCCCACGGGGGAACTGAAGCTTTCTTT. Amino acids: CASSPHGGTEAFF. This chain joins TRBV7-9 and TRBJ1-1; possible D gene TRBD1, 5 bases. The V gene lost 5 bases and the J gene lost 5 bases, with 12 bases spanning the gap. Germline CDR1 and CDR2: SEHNR and FQNEAQ (reference sequence). The CDR3 is 13 residues long.

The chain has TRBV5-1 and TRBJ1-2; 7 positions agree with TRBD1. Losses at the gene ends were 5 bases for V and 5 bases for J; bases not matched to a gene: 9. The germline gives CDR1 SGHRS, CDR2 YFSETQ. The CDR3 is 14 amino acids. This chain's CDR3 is CASRIGTDNYGYTF. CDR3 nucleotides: TGCGCCAGCAGAATCGGGACAGACAATTATGGCTACACCTTC.

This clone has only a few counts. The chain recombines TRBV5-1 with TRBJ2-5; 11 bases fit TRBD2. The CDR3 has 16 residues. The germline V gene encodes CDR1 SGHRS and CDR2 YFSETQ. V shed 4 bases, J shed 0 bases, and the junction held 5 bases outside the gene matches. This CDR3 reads CASSISSGGYQETQYF. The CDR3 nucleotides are TGCGCCAGCAGCATATCTAGCGGGGGGTACCAAGAGACCCAGTACTTC.

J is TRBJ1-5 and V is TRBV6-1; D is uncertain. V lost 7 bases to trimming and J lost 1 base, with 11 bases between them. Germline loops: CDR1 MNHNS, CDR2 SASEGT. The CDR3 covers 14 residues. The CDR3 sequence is CASTVPGSNQPQHF. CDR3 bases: TGTGCCAGCACAGTACCCGGGAGCAATCAGCCCCAGCATTTT.

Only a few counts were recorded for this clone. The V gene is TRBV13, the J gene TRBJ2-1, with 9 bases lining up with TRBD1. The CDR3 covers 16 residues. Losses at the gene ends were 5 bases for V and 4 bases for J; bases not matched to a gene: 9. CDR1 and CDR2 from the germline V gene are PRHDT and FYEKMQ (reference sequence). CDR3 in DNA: TGTGCCAGCAGCCCGACGTGGACAGGGGATTACAATGAGCAGTTCTTC. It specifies CASSPTWTGDYNEQFF.

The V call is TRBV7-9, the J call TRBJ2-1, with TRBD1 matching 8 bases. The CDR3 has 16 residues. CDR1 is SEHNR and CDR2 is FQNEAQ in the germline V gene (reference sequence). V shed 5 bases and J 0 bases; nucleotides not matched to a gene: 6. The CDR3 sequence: CASSTGQGTSYNEQFF. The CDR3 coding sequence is TGTGCCAGCAGCACAGGACAGGGAACCTCCTACAATGAGCAGTTCTTC.

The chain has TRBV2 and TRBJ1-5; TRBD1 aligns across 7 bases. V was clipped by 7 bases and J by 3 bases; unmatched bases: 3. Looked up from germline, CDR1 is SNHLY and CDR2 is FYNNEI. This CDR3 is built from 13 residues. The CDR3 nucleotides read TGTGCCAGCAAGGGACAGCACAATCAGCCCCAGCATTTT. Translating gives CASKGQHNQPQHF.

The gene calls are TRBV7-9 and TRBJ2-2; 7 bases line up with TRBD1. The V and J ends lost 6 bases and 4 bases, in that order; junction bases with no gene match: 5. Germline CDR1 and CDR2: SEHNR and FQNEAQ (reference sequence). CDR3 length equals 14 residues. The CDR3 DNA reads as TGTGCCAGCAGGCAGGGGGTGGCCACCGGGGAGCTGTTTTTT. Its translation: CASRQGVATGELFF.

CDR3 loop: CASSPRREDQPQHF. The CDR3 DNA sequence: TGTGCCAGCAGCCCGCGACGGGAAGATCAGCCCCAGCATTTT. The chain uses TRBV9 and TRBJ1-5; D uncertain. Germline assignment: CDR1 SGDLS and CDR2 YYNGEE. V was trimmed by 4 bases and J by 5 bases, leaving 13 bases between them. The CDR3 consists of 14 residues.

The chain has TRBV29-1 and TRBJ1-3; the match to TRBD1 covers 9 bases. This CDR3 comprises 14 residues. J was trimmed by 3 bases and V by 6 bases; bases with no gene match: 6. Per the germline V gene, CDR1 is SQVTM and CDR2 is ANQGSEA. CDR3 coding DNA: TGCAGCGTAGACAGGGGACAGGGTGGAAACACCATATATTTT. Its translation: CSVDRGQGGNTIYF. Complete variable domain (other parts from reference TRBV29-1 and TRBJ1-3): SAVISQKPSRDICQRGTSLTIQCQVDSQVTMMFWYRQQPGQSLTLIATANQGSEATYESGFVIDKFPISRPNLTFSTLTVSNMSPEDSSIYLCSVDRGQGGNTIYFGEGSWLTVV.

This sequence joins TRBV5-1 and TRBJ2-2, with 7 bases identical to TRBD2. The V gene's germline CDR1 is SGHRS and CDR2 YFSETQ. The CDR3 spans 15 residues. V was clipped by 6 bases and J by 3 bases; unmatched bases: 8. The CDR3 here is CASTTFAGDTGELFF. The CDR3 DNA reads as TGCGCCAGCACCACCTTCGCGGGAGACACCGGGGAGCTGTTTTTT.

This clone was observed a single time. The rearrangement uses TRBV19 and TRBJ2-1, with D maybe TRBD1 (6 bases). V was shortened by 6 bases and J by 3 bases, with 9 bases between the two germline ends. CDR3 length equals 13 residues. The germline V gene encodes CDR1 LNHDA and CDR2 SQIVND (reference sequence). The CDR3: CASRGRGYNEQFF. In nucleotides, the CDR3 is TGTGCCAGTAGGGGCAGGGGCTACAATGAGCAGTTCTTC. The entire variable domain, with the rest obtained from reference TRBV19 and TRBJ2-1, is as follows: DGGITQSPKYLFRKEGQNVTLSCEQNLNHDAMYWYRQDPGQGLRLIYYSQIVNDFQKGDIAEGYSVSREKKESFPLTVTSAQKNPTAFYLCASRGRGYNEQFFGPGTRLTVL.

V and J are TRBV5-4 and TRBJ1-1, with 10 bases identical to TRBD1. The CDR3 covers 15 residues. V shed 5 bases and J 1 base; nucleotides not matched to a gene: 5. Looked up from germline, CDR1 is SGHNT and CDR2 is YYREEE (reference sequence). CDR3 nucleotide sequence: TGTGCCAGCAGTTGGGGACAGGGGAGGAACACTGAAGCTTTCTTT. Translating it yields CASSWGQGRNTEAFF.

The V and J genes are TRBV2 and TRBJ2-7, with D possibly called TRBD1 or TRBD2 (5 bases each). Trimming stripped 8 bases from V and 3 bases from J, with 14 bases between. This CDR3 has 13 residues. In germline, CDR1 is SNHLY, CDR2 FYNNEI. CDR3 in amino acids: CASLRDADYEQYF. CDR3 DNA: TGTGCCAGCCTTCGGGACGCAGACTACGAGCAGTACTTC.

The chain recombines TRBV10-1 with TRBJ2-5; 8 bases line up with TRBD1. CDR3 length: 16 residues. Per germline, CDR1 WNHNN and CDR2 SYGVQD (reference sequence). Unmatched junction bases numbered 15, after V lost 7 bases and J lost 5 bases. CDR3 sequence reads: CASTYRGARVAETQYF. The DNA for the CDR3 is TGCGCCAGCACCTACAGGGGGGCGAGGGTTGCGGAGACCCAGTACTTC.

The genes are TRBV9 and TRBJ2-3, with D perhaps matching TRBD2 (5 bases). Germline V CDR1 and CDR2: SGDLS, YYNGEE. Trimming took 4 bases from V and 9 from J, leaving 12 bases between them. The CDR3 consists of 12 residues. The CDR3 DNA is TGTGCCAGCAGCCTAGAACGGGGAACGCAGTATTTT. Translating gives CASSLERGTQYF.

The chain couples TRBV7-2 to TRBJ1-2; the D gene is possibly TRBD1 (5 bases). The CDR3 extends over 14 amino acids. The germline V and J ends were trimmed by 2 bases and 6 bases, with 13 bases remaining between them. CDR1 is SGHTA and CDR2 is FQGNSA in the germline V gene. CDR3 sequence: CASSLLAGVNGYTF. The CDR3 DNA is TGTGCCAGCAGCTTATTGGCGGGGGTCAATGGCTACACCTTC.

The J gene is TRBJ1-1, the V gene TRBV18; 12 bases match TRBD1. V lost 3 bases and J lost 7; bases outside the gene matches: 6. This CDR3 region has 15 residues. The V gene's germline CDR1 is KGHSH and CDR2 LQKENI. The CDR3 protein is CASSPQGTGGVEAFF. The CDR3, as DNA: TGTGCCAGCTCACCTCAAGGGACAGGGGGCGTTGAAGCTTTCTTT.

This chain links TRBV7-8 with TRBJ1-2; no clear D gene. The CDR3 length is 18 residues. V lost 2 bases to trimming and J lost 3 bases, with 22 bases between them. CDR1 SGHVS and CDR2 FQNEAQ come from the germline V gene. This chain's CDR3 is CASSLRPRTEEFHYGYTF. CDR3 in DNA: TGTGCCAGCAGCTTACGCCCGCGGACGGAGGAATTCCACTATGGCTACACCTTC.